This record covers a single T cell receptor beta chain. The CDR3 spans 15 residues. V was pared by 4 bases and J by 4 bases, with 7 bases of the junction left unmatched. Germline V gene data show CDR1 as SGHDT and CDR2 as YYEEEE. This specimen comes from a study of T cell responses to AZD1222 COVID-19 vaccine. The assay was immunoSEQ multiplex PCR, and TCRdb's table has in-frame clones only and misses some. The table includes roughly 200,000 clones, about 91% detected once. This chain uses TRBV5-6 with TRBJ1-1; 10 positions agree with TRBD1. The sequencing used peripheral blood, collected on day 0 of AZD1222 vaccination. This TCR came from an adult in good health. The DNA for the CDR3 is TGTGCCAGCAGCCAAAACCGGGACAGGGGCACTGAAGCTTTCTTT. It yields the protein CASSQNRDRGTEAFF.